The clone carrying this T cell receptor (beta chain) was seen once. The data originate from a study of cytomegalovirus exposure and HLA in healthy donors. CDR1 and CDR2 from the germline V gene are GTSNPN and SVGIG (reference sequence). The CDR3 totals 15 residues. With 3 bases clipped from V and 8 bases from J, the junction kept 8 bases outside the gene matches. Repertoires were generated with immunoSEQ multiplex PCR, while TCRdb's copy carries only in-frame clones and drops some. The repertoire includes fewer than 200,000 clones, about 83% of them detected once, and about 1.5% sits in the top ten. What was sequenced was PBMCs. This sequence was found in a young woman in good health and CMV-seronegative. The genes are TRBV30 and TRBJ1-4; TRBD1 matches 11 bases. The CDR3 loop reads CAWSHGTGGFEKLFF. The CDR3 DNA follows: TGTGCCTGGAGCCATGGGACAGGGGGTTTCGAAAAACTGTTTTTT.